What follows are 24 T cell receptor beta chains derived from one specimen sequenced in a study of T cells in Graves' hyperthyroidism and ophthalmopathy. RNA transcripts yielded amplified TCR beta CDR3 regions. With the HTBI primer set, the TCR CDR3 went through a first round of RT-PCR. TCRdb re-analysed the multiplex PCR reads in MiXCR, keeping a single row per CDR3 protein. This sample has roughly 420,000 distinct CDR3 sequences; less than 20% occur once, and the top ten carry approximately 7.5%. Sequencing used blood. The receptor source for this set is a woman aged 18 to 35 with Graves' hyperthyroidism.

This clonotype was picked up many times. This chain connects TRBV27 to TRBJ2-7; the match to TRBD2 covers 13 bases. The CDR3 sequence is 17 residues long. Trimming at V came to 0 bases and at J to 2 bases, leaving 4 bases not matched to a gene. Germline-derived CDR1 and CDR2 are MNHEY and SMNVEV (reference sequence). DNA of the CDR3: TGTGCCAGCAGTTTATCCTCACTAGCGGGAGGGACCTACGAGCAGTACTTC. Translated, it gives CASSLSSLAGGTYEQYF.

This clonotype was seen repeatedly, ten times or more. This sequence joins TRBV6-1 and TRBJ2-2; D is undetermined. CDR1 is MNHNS and CDR2 is SASEGT in the germline V gene. The CDR3 sequence is 16 residues long. V gave up 5 bases and J gave up 0 bases, with 13 bases separating them. CDR3 sequence reads: CASSYNADPNTGELFF. CDR3 coding DNA: TGTGCCAGCAGTTATAATGCGGACCCGAACACCGGGGAGCTGTTTTTT.

This clonotype was seen repeatedly, ten times or more. The rearrangement links TRBV19 to TRBJ1-5; no clear D. Per germline, CDR1 LNHDA and CDR2 SQIVND (reference sequence). The CDR3 has 13 residues. With 3 bases removed from V and 6 bases from J, the gap between germline ends came to 9 bases. The CDR3 sequence is CASSITAGQPQHF. The CDR3 DNA sequence: TGTGCCAGTAGTATTACGGCGGGTCAGCCCCAGCATTTT.

The chain couples TRBV27 to TRBJ2-1; 9 nucleotides agree with TRBD2. Trimming took 3 bases from V and 5 from J; bases not matched to a gene: 5. CDR1 and CDR2 from the germline V gene are MNHEY and SMNVEV (reference sequence). The CDR3 sequence is 15 residues long. The DNA for the CDR3 is TGTGCCAGCAGTTTTGGAGCGGGGGGCCACAATGAGCAGTTCTTC. Its protein product is CASSFGAGGHNEQFF.

This clonotype has a count of ten or more. V and J are TRBV6-2 or TRBV6-3 and TRBJ2-7; D possibly corresponds to TRBD1 (6 bases). Germline V lookup: CDR1 MNHEY, CDR2 SVGEGT. CDR3 size: 13 residues. V was clipped by 4 bases and J by 1 base, with 8 bases between them. The CDR3 here is CASSSGESYEQYF. CDR3 in DNA: TGTGCCAGCAGTTCAGGGGAGTCCTACGAGCAGTACTTC.

Ten or more counts support this clonotype. This chain joins TRBV13 and TRBJ1-4, with no clear D. Germline V gives CDR1 PRHDT, CDR2 FYEKMQ (reference sequence). The CDR3 totals 20 residues. Trimming pared 0 bases from V and 0 bases from J, leaving 20 bases between. CDR3 bases: TGTGCCAGCAGCTTAGGACGCGGGTGGGCCGGCAGTGCAACTAATGAAAAACTGTTTTTT. As protein: CASSLGRGWAGSATNEKLFF.

This clonotype was counted many times. Its ends do not fully match the called genes, so a read error is possible. The chain employs TRBV6-5 and TRBJ2-7; no firm D call. CDR1 is MNHEY, CDR2 SVGAGI, per germline. This CDR3 contains 15 residues. CDR3: CASSYSNPRSSEQYF. The CDR3 DNA reads TGTGCCAGCAGTTACTCGAATCCGAGGTCCTCCGAGCAGTACTTC.

In its sample, this clonotype was seen once. This chain connects TRBV20-1 to TRBJ1-4; no definite D call. The CDR3 has 16 residues. Per the germline V gene, CDR1 is DFQATT and CDR2 is SNEGSKA (reference sequence). Trimming left V 1 base short and J 8 bases short, with 20 bases between. CDR3 bases: TGCAGTGCTAGAGCCCCGTCGGGCGGACGGAAGGAAAAACTGTTTTTT. Protein: CSARAPSGGRKEKLFF.

This clonotype was counted ten times or more. The chain links TRBV30 to TRBJ2-2, with 10 positions matching TRBD2. The CDR3 loop spans 15 amino acids. CDR1 is GTSNPN and CDR2 is SVGIG in the germline V gene (reference sequence). Germline trimming cut 4 bases from V and 3 bases from J; bases unmatched to any gene: 5. The CDR3 sequence: CAWKAGTSDTGELFF. The CDR3, as DNA: TGTGCCTGGAAGGCCGGGACTAGCGACACCGGGGAGCTGTTTTTT.

At least ten counts were recorded for this clonotype. This chain links TRBV12-3 or TRBV12-4 with TRBJ2-1; the match to TRBD2 covers 11 bases. V gave up 3 bases and J gave up 8 bases; unmatched junction bases: 9. The CDR3 consists of 16 residues. The CDR3 DNA sequence: TGTGCCAGCAGTTTCAGACTAGCGGGGTCTCGGGATGAGCAGTTCTTC. Protein sequence: CASSFRLAGSRDEQFF.

The chain combines TRBV27 with TRBJ2-2; possibly TRBD1 for D (7 bases). This CDR3 region has 16 residues. The germline V gene has CDR1 MNHEY and CDR2 SMNVEV (reference sequence). Trimming removed 7 bases at V and 4 bases at J, with 19 bases between. CDR3 in DNA: TGTGCCAGCACCAGGGGGGCAGGGGGTCCCACCGGGGAGCTGTTTTTT. It is translated as CASTRGAGGPTGELFF.

This clonotype was observed a few times. The chain recombines TRBV5-1 with TRBJ1-1; no firm D call. The CDR3 spans 11 residues. Germline V gene lookup returns CDR1 SGHRS and CDR2 YFSETQ. The germline V and J ends were trimmed by 2 bases and 11 bases, with 10 bases remaining between them. The chain's CDR3 is CASSLGRLAFF. The CDR3, as DNA: TGCGCCAGCAGCTTAGGCAGGTTGGCTTTCTTT.

This clonotype was recorded at least ten times. CDR3 sequence: CASSQWTGSEQYF. In DNA, the CDR3 is TGTGCCAGCAGCCAGTGGACAGGGTCAGAGCAGTACTTC. This chain connects TRBV3-1 to TRBJ2-7, with 8 nucleotides matching TRBD1. CDR3 length equals 13 residues. With 3 bases clipped from V and 7 bases from J, the junction kept 5 bases outside the gene matches. Germline V gene sequence: CDR1 LGHDT, CDR2 YNNKEL (reference sequence).

This clonotype was seen many times. The chain uses TRBV7-9 and TRBJ2-5; D unresolved. Germline lookup yields CDR1 SEHNR and CDR2 FQNEAQ (reference sequence). The CDR3 extends over 13 amino acids. With 7 bases removed from V and 7 bases from J, the gap between germline ends came to 16 bases. In DNA form, the CDR3 reads TGTGCCAGCACCCGAATGGGTCCCGGGACCCAGTACTTC. This sequence encodes CASTRMGPGTQYF. Drawing the rest from reference TRBV7-9 and TRBJ2-5, the complete variable domain is DTGVSQNPRHKITKRGQNVTFRCDPISEHNRLYWYRQTLGQGPEFLTYFQNEAQLEKSRLLSDRFSAERPKGSFSTLEIQRTEQGDSAMYLCASTRMGPGTQYFGPGTRLLVL.

This chain uses TRBV2 with TRBJ2-6; D could derive from TRBD1 or TRBD2 (5 bases each). V lost 5 bases, J lost 4 bases, and 12 bases lay in between. This CDR3 is built from 15 residues. Germline CDR1 reads SNHLY; CDR2 reads FYNNEI. The CDR3 DNA reads TGTGCCAGCAGTTACGAGGGGACGGGGGCCAACGTCCTGACTTTC. Translated: CASSYEGTGANVLTF.

This clonotype showed up many times. The gene calls are TRBV19 and TRBJ2-1, with TRBD2 matching 10 bases. The length of the CDR3 is 16 residues. Germline V gives CDR1 LNHDA, CDR2 SQIVND (reference sequence). V gave up 3 bases and J gave up 8 bases; unmatched junction bases: 10. This CDR3 is CASSIRTSGTWDEQFF. DNA of the CDR3: TGTGCCAGTAGTATCAGGACTAGCGGCACCTGGGATGAGCAGTTCTTC. The variable domain in full, with the rest retrieved from reference TRBV19 and TRBJ2-1, is DGGITQSPKYLFRKEGQNVTLSCEQNLNHDAMYWYRQDPGQGLRLIYYSQIVNDFQKGDIAEGYSVSREKKESFPLTVTSAQKNPTAFYLCASSIRTSGTWDEQFFGPGTRLTVL.

This clonotype was seen repeatedly, ten times or more. The chain carries TRBV27 and TRBJ2-7; a possible D gene is TRBD2 (5 bases). The CDR3 contains 13 residues. Germline V gene sequence: CDR1 MNHEY, CDR2 SMNVEV (reference sequence). The V end lost 3 bases, the J end lost 1 base, and 7 bases lay between the germline ends. CDR3 sequence reads: CASSLWRSYEQYF. CDR3 bases: TGTGCCAGCAGTTTGTGGAGGTCCTACGAGCAGTACTTC.

The chain joins TRBV5-1 to TRBJ2-5; 15 bases fit TRBD2. This CDR3 has 17 amino acids. The germline gives CDR1 SGHRS, CDR2 YFSETQ. The junction had 6 bases not matched to a gene; V was cut back by 4 bases and J by 2 bases. The chain's CDR3 is CASSPGLAGGAQETQYF. As DNA, the CDR3 is TGCGCCAGCAGCCCGGGACTAGCGGGAGGAGCGCAAGAGACCCAGTACTTC.

This clonotype was seen a handful of times. V and J are TRBV2 and TRBJ1-1, with D hard to call. The CDR3 is made up of 14 amino acids. Germline V gene sequence: CDR1 SNHLY, CDR2 FYNNEI. Trimming shortened V by 6 bases and J by 0 bases, and 11 bases separated the two germline ends. The CDR3 DNA is TGTGCCAGCAGCATGGAGGGCATGAACACTGAAGCTTTCTTT. It codes for CASSMEGMNTEAFF. Based on the CDR3 plus reference TRBV2 and TRBJ1-1, the full variable domain is EPEVTQTPSHQVTQMGQEVILRCVPISNHLYFYWYRQILGQKVEFLVSFYNNEISEKSEIFDDQFSVERPDGSNFTLKIRSTKLEDSAMYFCASSMEGMNTEAFFGQGTRLTVV.

This clonotype was recorded at least ten times. CDR3 bases: TGTGCCAGCAGCGGGACACCAGCCTACGAGCAGTACTTC. Its protein product is CASSGTPAYEQYF. The chain uses TRBV5-8 and TRBJ2-7; D is perhaps TRBD1 (6 bases). V lost 4 bases and J lost 2, with 10 bases in between. From germline, CDR1 is SGHTS and CDR2 YDEGEE. The CDR3 consists of 13 residues.

This clonotype has ten or more counts. The genes are TRBV7-2 and TRBJ2-5, with 9 bases that match TRBD2. The junction had 10 bases not matched to a gene; V was cut back by 1 base and J by 4 bases. Germline CDR1 is SGHTA and CDR2 is FQGNSA. The CDR3 has 17 residues. The CDR3 DNA sequence: TGTGCCAGCAGCTTAGTATCCAGCGGGGGGAGGATAGAGACCCAGTACTTC. Encoded protein: CASSLVSSGGRIETQYF.

This clonotype was counted ten times or more. J is TRBJ2-5 and V is TRBV20-1; no clear D gene. V lost 7 bases and J lost 4, with 13 bases in between. From germline, CDR1 is DFQATT and CDR2 SNEGSKA (reference sequence). The CDR3 covers 12 residues. The CDR3 sequence is CSVPARRETQYF. In DNA form, the CDR3 reads TGCAGTGTACCCGCCCGTCGAGAGACCCAGTACTTC.

This clonotype was observed a few times. The chain couples TRBV19 to TRBJ2-5; D perhaps matches TRBD1 (6 bases). Trimming stripped 6 bases from V and 1 base from J, with 15 bases between. CDR1 is LNHDA and CDR2 is SQIVND in the germline V gene (reference sequence). The length of the CDR3 is 15 residues. DNA of the CDR3: TGTGCCAGTAGCCTCCTTGGACAGAGCCAAGAGACCCAGTACTTC. Its translation is CASSLLGQSQETQYF.

This clonotype has a count of ten or more. This chain links TRBV12-3 or TRBV12-4 with TRBJ1-3; the D is unclear. V gave up 7 bases and J gave up 2 bases, with 15 bases separating them. This CDR3 is 15 amino acids long. CDR3 nucleotide sequence: TGTGCCAGCACTATTACAGAGTATACTGGAAACACCATATATTTT. Amino acids: CASTITEYTGNTIYF.